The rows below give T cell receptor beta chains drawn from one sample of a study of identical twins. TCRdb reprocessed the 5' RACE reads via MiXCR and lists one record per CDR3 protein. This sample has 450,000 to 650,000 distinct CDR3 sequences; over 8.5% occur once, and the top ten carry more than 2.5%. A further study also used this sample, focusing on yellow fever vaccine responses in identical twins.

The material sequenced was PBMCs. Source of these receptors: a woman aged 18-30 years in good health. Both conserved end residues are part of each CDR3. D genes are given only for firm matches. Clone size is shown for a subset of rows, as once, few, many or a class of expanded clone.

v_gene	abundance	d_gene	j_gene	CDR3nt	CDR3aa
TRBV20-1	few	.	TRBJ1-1	TGCAGTGCTAGTTTCGGGGGAGGGACTGAAGCTTTCTTT	CSASFGGGTEAFF
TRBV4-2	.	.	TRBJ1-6	TGTGCCAGCAGCCAAGCGGCAGCCCAGTATAATTCACCCCTCCACTTT	CASSQAAAQYNSPLHF
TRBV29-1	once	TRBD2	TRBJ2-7	TGCAGCGTCATTAGCGGGAGCGCGGGCGAGCAGTACTTC	CSVISGSAGEQYF
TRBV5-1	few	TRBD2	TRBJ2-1	TGCGCCAGCAGCTTCATTTCTAGCGGGAGCCACAATGAGCAGTTCTTC	CASSFISSGSHNEQFF
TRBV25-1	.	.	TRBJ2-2	TGTGCCAGCAGTGGTTCCGGTAGGGCCGGGGAGCTGTTTTTT	CASSGSGRAGELFF
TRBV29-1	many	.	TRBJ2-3	TGCAGCGTTGGCCCCCCCCAGGGTGGTACAGATACGCAGTATTTT	CSVGPPQGGTDTQYF
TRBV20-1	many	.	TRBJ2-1	TGCAGTGCTAGCGGGAGACAGGGTACCTACAATGAGCAGTTCTTC	CSASGRQGTYNEQFF
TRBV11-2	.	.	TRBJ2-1	TGTGCCAGCAGCCACCTAGAAATTGAGCAGTTCTTC	CASSHLEIEQFF
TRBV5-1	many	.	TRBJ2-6	TGCGCCAGCAGCGAGTCCTTGAGTGGGGCCAACGTCCTGACTTTC	CASSESLSGANVLTF
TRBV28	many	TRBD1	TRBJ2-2	TGTGCCAGCAGTTCCATGGGACAGCACACCGGGGAGCTGTTTTTT	CASSSMGQHTGELFF
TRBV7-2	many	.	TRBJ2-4	TGTGCCAGCAGCCCAGGACTCCCGACTGACATTCAGTACTTC	CASSPGLPTDIQYF
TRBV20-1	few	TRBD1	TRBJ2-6	TGCAGTGCTTGGGACAGGATCTCTGGGGCCAACGTCCTGACTTTC	CSAWDRISGANVLTF
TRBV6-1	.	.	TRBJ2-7	TGTGCCAGCAACCCAGACAGGGGGCTCGCTAGCGGGAGCCACGAGCAGTACTTC	CASNPDRGLASGSHEQYF
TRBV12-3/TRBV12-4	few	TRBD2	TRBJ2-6	TGTGCCAGCAAGCGGGGTTCTGGGGCCAACGTCCTGACTTTC	CASKRGSGANVLTF
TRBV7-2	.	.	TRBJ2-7	TGTGCCAGCAGCTTGAGTTCCCACGAGCAGTACTTC	CASSLSSHEQYF
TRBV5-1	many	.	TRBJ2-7	TGCGCCAGCAGCCTCTCCCCCGTGGGTCTCTACGAGCAGTACTTC	CASSLSPVGLYEQYF
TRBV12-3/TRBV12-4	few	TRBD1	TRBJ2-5	TGTGCCAGCAGTTCAGAGATCGGGACAGGGGGCGAAGAGACCCAGTACTTC	CASSSEIGTGGEETQYF
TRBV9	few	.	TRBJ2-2	TGTGCCAGCAGCCCCCTTGGGGGCCTACTTCCGAACACCGGGGAGCTGTTTTTT	CASSPLGGLLPNTGELFF
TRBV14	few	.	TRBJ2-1	TGTGCCAGCAGCCAAGATCGGTTTACCTCCTCCTACAATGAGCAGTTCTTC	CASSQDRFTSSYNEQFF
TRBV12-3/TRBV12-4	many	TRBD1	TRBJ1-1	TGTGCCAGCAGTTTGGGGACAGGGGGCGCGGACACTGAAGCTTTCTTT	CASSLGTGGADTEAFF
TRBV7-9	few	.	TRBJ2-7	TGTGCCAGCAGCTGGTACTCCTACGAGCAGTACTTC	CASSWYSYEQYF
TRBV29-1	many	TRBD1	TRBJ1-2	TGCAGCGCCGACGGGCCAGGGGGGGACGGCTACACCTTC	CSADGPGGDGYTF
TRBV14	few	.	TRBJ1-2	TGTGCCAGCAGCCCCCGGGGAGGGGAGGCCCGCTACACCTTC	CASSPRGGEARYTF
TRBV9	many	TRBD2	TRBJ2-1	TGTGCCAGCAGCGTAGAGGGACTAGCGGGGGCGGGGAATGAGCAGTTCTTC	CASSVEGLAGAGNEQFF
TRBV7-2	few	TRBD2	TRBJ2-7	TGTGCCAGCAGCTCTAGCGGGGACTCCTACGAGCAGTACTTC	CASSSSGDSYEQYF
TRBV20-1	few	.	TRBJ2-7	TGCAGTGTTGGGACAAGCACCTACGAGCAGTACTTC	CSVGTSTYEQYF
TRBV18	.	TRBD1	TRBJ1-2	TGTGCCAGCTCACCTAATTCGGGACAGTATGGCTACACCTTC	CASSPNSGQYGYTF
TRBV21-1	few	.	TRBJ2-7	TGTGCCAGCAGTGATGGCAGGGAGGGACTAGCGTGTATTCTGAAGCAGTACTTC	CASSDGREGLACILKQYF
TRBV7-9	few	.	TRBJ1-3	TGTGCCAGCAGCTTAGCGCGTAAAGATCCCGGAAACACCATATATTTT	CASSLARKDPGNTIYF
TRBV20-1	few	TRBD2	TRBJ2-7	TGCAGTGCTAGAATGCCGAGCGGGATGGCCTACGAGCAGTACTTC	CSARMPSGMAYEQYF
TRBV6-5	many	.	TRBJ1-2	TGTGCCAGCAGTTTCACGGAACAGGCCTATGGCTACACCTTC	CASSFTEQAYGYTF
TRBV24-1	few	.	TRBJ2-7	TGTGCCACCAGTGATTCTCCCAGCTACGAGCAGTACTTC	CATSDSPSYEQYF
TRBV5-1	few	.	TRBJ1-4	TGCGCCAGCAGCGCGGACACCTACTATGAAAAACTGTTTTTT	CASSADTYYEKLFF
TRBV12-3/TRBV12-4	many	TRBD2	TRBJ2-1	TGTGCCAGCAGTCCCAGCGGCGGACTAGCGGGAATAGAGCAGTTCTTC	CASSPSGGLAGIEQFF
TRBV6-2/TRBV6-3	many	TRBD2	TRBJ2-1	TGTGCCAGCAGACCTCATCTAGCGGGGAGTAACAATGAGCAGTTCTTC	CASRPHLAGSNNEQFF
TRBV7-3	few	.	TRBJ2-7	TGTGCCAGCAATCGGAGCTACGAGCAGTACTTC	CASNRSYEQYF
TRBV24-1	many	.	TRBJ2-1	TGTGCCACCAGTGGTGGTACCCCGAATGAGCAGTTCTTC	CATSGGTPNEQFF
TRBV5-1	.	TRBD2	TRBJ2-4	TGCGCCAGCAGCTCCCTGTCTAGCGGGTCGTTGAACATTCAGTACTTC	CASSSLSSGSLNIQYF
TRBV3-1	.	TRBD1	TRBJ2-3	TGTGCCAGCAGCCAAGTTCCAGGGGGCATGTCAGATACGCAGTATTTT	CASSQVPGGMSDTQYF
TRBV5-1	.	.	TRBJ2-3	TGCGCCAGCAGCTTGCGGCTAGTAGAAGATACGCAGTATTTT	CASSLRLVEDTQYF
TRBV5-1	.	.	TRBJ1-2	TGCGCCAGCAGCTCATGGACAGAAGAAGGCTACACCTTC	CASSSWTEEGYTF
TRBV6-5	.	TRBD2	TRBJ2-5	TGTGCCAGCAGTTCCCCGGGCCTAGAACTAGCGGGAGGAGAGACCCAGTACTTC	CASSSPGLELAGGETQYF
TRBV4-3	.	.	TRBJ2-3	TGCGCCAGCAGCCAAGATCGGCAGGGAAGCACAGATACGCAGTATTTT	CASSQDRQGSTDTQYF
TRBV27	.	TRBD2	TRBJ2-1	TGTGCCAGCAGAGAAGGGGTTGCTAGCGGCTACAATGAGCAGTTCTTC	CASREGVASGYNEQFF
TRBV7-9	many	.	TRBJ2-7	TGTGCCAGCAGCTCCCGGGAAGGAGGTCCCTACGAGCAGTACTTC	CASSSREGGPYEQYF
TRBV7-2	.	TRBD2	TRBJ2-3	TGTGCCAGCAGACCACTAGCGGGAGCTTCAGATACGCAGTATTTT	CASRPLAGASDTQYF
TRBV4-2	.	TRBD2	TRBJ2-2	TGTGCCAGCAGCCAAGTTAGCGGGCTGAACACCGGGGAGCTGTTTTTT	CASSQVSGLNTGELFF
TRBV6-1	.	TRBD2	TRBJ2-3	TGTGCCAGCAGTGAAGCTAGCGGGAGCGCAGATACGCAGTATTTT	CASSEASGSADTQYF
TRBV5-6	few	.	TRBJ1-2	TGTGCCAGAGCTTGGTTGGGGTTCGGCTACACCTTC	CARAWLGFGYTF
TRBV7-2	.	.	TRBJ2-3	TGTGCCAGCAGCTCCGGGACCCTAGGGGCAGATACGCAGTATTTT	CASSSGTLGADTQYF
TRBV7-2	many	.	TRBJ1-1	TGTGCCAGCAGTTTAGTTGGGGGCGGCACTGAAGCTTTCTTT	CASSLVGGGTEAFF
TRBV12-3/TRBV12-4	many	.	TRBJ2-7	TGTGCCAGCAGAGAGGGCTACGAGCAGTACTTC	CASREGYEQYF
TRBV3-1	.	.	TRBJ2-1	TGTGCCAGCAGCCAACCGGGGTTGGGCAATGAGCAGTTCTTC	CASSQPGLGNEQFF
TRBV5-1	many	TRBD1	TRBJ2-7	TGCGCCAGCAGCTTTATGACAGGGCCCTACGAGCAGTACTTC	CASSFMTGPYEQYF
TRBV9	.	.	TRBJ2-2	TGTGCCAGCAGCGTAGGGCCCTTAGGGGGACGGAAGAACACCGGGGAGCTGTTTTTT	CASSVGPLGGRKNTGELFF
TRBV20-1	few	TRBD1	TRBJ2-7	TGCAGTGCTAGAGACAGGGACAGGACAAAGGATTTTTGGGAGCAGTACTTC	CSARDRDRTKDFWEQYF
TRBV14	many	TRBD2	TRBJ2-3	TGTGCCAGCAGCCTTGGACTAGCGGGGGACCCGCTTTCCACAGATACGCAGTATTTT	CASSLGLAGDPLSTDTQYF
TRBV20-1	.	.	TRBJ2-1	TGCAGTGCTAGAGATGGGCGCCGGCCAAGCTCCTACAATGAGCAGTTCTTC	CSARDGRRPSSYNEQFF
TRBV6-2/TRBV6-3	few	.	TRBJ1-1	TGTGCCAGCAGTACAGATTCGACAGCGGGTATAACTGAAGCTTTCTTT	CASSTDSTAGITEAFF
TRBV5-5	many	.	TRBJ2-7	TGTGCCAGCAGCTTACAGGGTTTTAACGAGCAGTACTTC	CASSLQGFNEQYF